Presented here are 23 T cell receptor beta chains from one specimen sequenced in a study of technical replicates of blood from several donors. TCRdb's table, derived via immunoSEQ multiplex PCR, lists solely in-frame clones and lacks some. The data contain about 57,000 clones, around 86% of them seen just once; the ten biggest clones take up 5% to 5.5%. Material: PBMCs. The receptors were gathered from a human donor in good health. Some clones in this sample may be carry-over from other donors' samples.

The J gene is TRBJ1-2, the V gene TRBV27; 7 nucleotides line up with TRBD1. CDR1 MNHEY and CDR2 SMNVEV come from the germline V gene (reference sequence). The J segment lost 4 bases and the V segment lost 5 bases, leaving 10 bases of the junction unmatched. This CDR3 is 15 amino acids long. CDR3: CASSRIQGVAYGYTF. The CDR3 bases are TGTGCCAGCAGTCGAATCCAGGGGGTCGCCTATGGCTACACCTTC.

In nucleotides, the CDR3 is TGTGCCAGCTCACCACGACCCCCTGGGGGGTTCTTCGAGCAGTACTTC. This sequence encodes CASSPRPPGGFFEQYF. The chain couples TRBV18 to TRBJ2-7, with D possibly matching TRBD2 (6 bases). The CDR3 loop spans 16 amino acids. CDR1 KGHSH and CDR2 LQKENI come from the germline V gene. Deletions cut 1 base from V and 6 bases from J, with 19 bases between. Full variable domain (outside the CDR3, taken from reference TRBV18 and TRBJ2-7): NAGVMQNPRHLVRRRGQEARLRCSPMKGHSHVYWYRQLPEEGLKFMVYLQKENIIDESGMPKERFSAEFPKEGPSILRIQQVVRGDSAAYFCASSPRPPGGFFEQYFGPGTRLTVT.

The chain's CDR3 is CSVESYTGELFF. The DNA for the CDR3 is TGCAGCGTTGAGTCGTACACCGGGGAGCTGTTTTTT. This chain uses TRBV29-1 with TRBJ2-2, with D unclear. The germline V and J ends were trimmed by 3 bases and 3 bases, with 5 bases remaining between them. This CDR3 is 12 amino acids long. Germline V lookup: CDR1 SQVTM, CDR2 ANQGSEA.

The chain links TRBV7-2 to TRBJ2-7; 7 bases line up with TRBD1. Losses at the gene ends were 0 bases for V and 4 bases for J; bases not matched to a gene: 3. Germline V gene data show CDR1 as SGHTA and CDR2 as FQGNSA. The length of the CDR3 is 14 residues. The CDR3 region has the DNA TGTGCCAGCAGCTTAGCAGGGGGCAGGTACGAGCAGTACTTC. It is translated as CASSLAGGRYEQYF.

The chain is built from TRBV7-2 and TRBJ2-3; D is unclear. The germline V gene encodes CDR1 SGHTA and CDR2 FQGNSA. Trimming shortened V by 6 bases and J by 2 bases, and 15 bases separated the two germline ends. The CDR3 is made up of 15 amino acids. The CDR3 sequence is CASSRRGPSTDTQYF. The DNA for the CDR3 is TGTGCCAGCAGTCGACGAGGCCCCTCCACAGATACGCAGTATTTT.

V usage is TRBV29-1 and J usage is TRBJ1-1, with 9 nucleotides matching TRBD1. The CDR3 is 12 residues long. CDR1 and CDR2 (germline): SQVTM, ANQGSEA. With 6 bases clipped from V and 4 bases from J, the junction kept 3 bases outside the gene matches. The CDR3 nucleotides are TGCAGCGTAGGGACAGGGCCCACTGAAGCTTTCTTT. As protein: CSVGTGPTEAFF.

The chain carries TRBV7-9 and TRBJ1-1; D not resolved. V lost 1 base, J lost 4 bases, and 10 bases lay in between. The germline V gene encodes CDR1 SEHNR and CDR2 FQNEAQ (reference sequence). This CDR3 has 14 amino acids. The CDR3 loop reads CASSLVGDSTEAFF. CDR3 nucleotide sequence: TGTGCCAGCAGCTTAGTCGGGGATAGCACTGAAGCTTTCTTT.

V usage is TRBV18 and J usage is TRBJ2-3, with 10 bases aligning to TRBD2. After removal of 8 bases from V and 3 bases from J, the junction contained 14 bases not matched to a gene. Germline V gives CDR1 KGHSH, CDR2 LQKENI. This CDR3 region has 17 residues. The CDR3 DNA reads as TGTGCCAGCGCGACGAGCCCAACTAGCGGGGTGACAGATACGCAGTATTTT. Translating it yields CASATSPTSGVTDTQYF.

This clone turned up a few times. This sequence joins TRBV6-1 and TRBJ1-4; D possibly corresponds to TRBD1 (6 bases). This CDR3 has 13 residues. Germline V gives CDR1 MNHNS, CDR2 SASEGT. Trimming left V 10 bases short and J 4 bases short, with 13 bases between. The CDR3 region has the DNA TGTGCCACCACAAGACAGGTTAATGAAAAACTGTTTTTT. This codes for CATTRQVNEKLFF.

The V gene is TRBV5-6, the J gene TRBJ2-7, with D possibly matching TRBD1 (5 bases). Germline V gene sequence: CDR1 SGHDT, CDR2 YYEEEE. The CDR3 is 15 amino acids. The V end lost 3 bases, the J end lost 4 bases, and 17 bases lay between the germline ends. The CDR3: CASSSGPSGYYEQYF. The CDR3 nucleotides are TGTGCCAGCAGCTCCGGGCCCTCAGGGTATTACGAGCAGTACTTC. Variable domain in full (rest from reference TRBV5-6 and TRBJ2-7): DAGVTQSPTHLIKTRGQQVTLRCSPKSGHDTVSWYQQALGQGPQFIFQYYEEEERQRGNFPDRFSGHQFPNYSSELNVNALLLGDSALYLCASSSGPSGYYEQYFGPGTRLTVT.

This rearrangement joins TRBV7-7 to TRBJ2-5; TRBD2 aligns across 9 bases. The CDR3 sequence is 14 residues long. Looked up from germline, CDR1 is SSHAT and CDR2 is FNYEAQ (reference sequence). V shed 5 bases, J shed 7 bases, and the junction held 8 bases outside the gene matches. The CDR3: CASSPVAGEVTQYF. As DNA, the CDR3 is TGTGCCAGCAGCCCAGTAGCGGGAGAAGTGACCCAGTACTTC.

V is TRBV7-2 and J is TRBJ2-3, with TRBD2 identical over 9 bases. The V gene end was trimmed by 5 bases and the J gene end by 2 bases; junction bases not matched to a gene: 5. Germline values: CDR1 SGHTA, CDR2 FQGNSA. The CDR3 has 15 amino acids. The CDR3 nucleotides are TGTGCCAGCAGCCAACCTAGCGGGGACACAGATACGCAGTATTTT. This codes for CASSQPSGDTDTQYF.

This sequence joins TRBV5-4 and TRBJ2-3; D gene uncertain. The CDR3 runs to 12 residues. Germline V CDR1 and CDR2: SGHNT, YYREEE (reference sequence). With 3 bases removed from V and 6 bases from J, the gap between germline ends came to 8 bases. CDR3 amino acids: CASSSSLDTQYF. The CDR3 region has the DNA TGTGCCAGCAGCTCTAGTCTCGATACGCAGTATTTT.

DNA of the CDR3: TGTGCCTGGAGCCGTACGGGCTACGAGCAGTACTTC. As protein: CAWSRTGYEQYF. The genes are TRBV30 and TRBJ2-7; D uncertain. The CDR3 extends over 12 amino acids. Germline V gene sequence: CDR1 GTSNPN, CDR2 SVGIG (reference sequence). Trimming took off 3 bases at V and 3 bases at J, with 9 bases between the two ends.

This clone showed up just a few times. The chain recombines TRBV4-3 with TRBJ1-6; 8 bases fit TRBD1. The V gene end was trimmed by 4 bases and the J gene end by 0 bases; junction bases not matched to a gene: 5. CDR1 is LGHNA, CDR2 YSLEER, per germline. The CDR3 spans 17 residues. CDR3: CASSPDRASSYNSPLHF. In nucleotides, the CDR3 is TGCGCCAGCAGCCCGGACAGGGCGAGCTCCTATAATTCACCCCTCCACTTT.

The chain has TRBV18 and TRBJ2-7; D gene unclear. Germline V gives CDR1 KGHSH, CDR2 LQKENI. The V gene lost 6 bases and the J gene lost 5 bases, with 14 bases spanning the gap. There are 13 residues in the CDR3. DNA of the CDR3: TGTGCCAGCTCCCCGGGTTTGATAGACGAGCAGTACTTC. Translation: CASSPGLIDEQYF.

The rearrangement joins TRBV6-5 to TRBJ2-5; 12 nucleotides line up with TRBD2. CDR1 and CDR2 from the germline V gene are MNHEY and SVGAGI. The junction had 5 bases not matched to a gene; V was cut back by 8 bases and J by 4 bases. The CDR3 has 14 residues. The CDR3 region has the DNA TGTGCCAGCTCTAGCGGGAGGGCGGGAGAGACCCAGTACTTC. It is translated as CASSSGRAGETQYF.

The chain carries TRBV6-6 and TRBJ2-3; TRBD2 is a possible D gene (6 bases). V lost 6 bases to trimming and J lost 6 bases, with 13 bases between them. This CDR3 is 13 amino acids long. The germline CDR1 and CDR2 sequences are MNHNY and SVGAGI (reference sequence). The CDR3 nucleotides read TGTGCCAGCAGGACCGGGAGTTCCGATACGCAGTATTTT. Translating gives CASRTGSSDTQYF.

V usage is TRBV4-3 and J usage is TRBJ1-6; maybe TRBD1 (5 bases). Per germline, CDR1 LGHNA and CDR2 YSLEER. Trimming pared 0 bases from V and 4 bases from J, leaving 10 bases between. The CDR3 has 16 residues. The CDR3 loop is CASSQDGAGYNSPLHF. The DNA for the CDR3 is TGCGCCAGCAGCCAAGATGGAGCAGGGTATAATTCACCCCTCCACTTT.

The V call is TRBV6-4, the J call TRBJ2-1; the D is unclear. The CDR3 has 19 residues. Germline V CDR1 and CDR2: MRHNA, SNTAGT. The V gene lost 2 bases and the J gene lost 0 bases, with 20 bases spanning the gap. The CDR3 DNA sequence: TGTGCCAGCAGTGACGCCCCGCCAGTAGCTCTTTCCTCCTACAATGAGCAGTTCTTC. This translates into CASSDAPPVALSSYNEQFF.

This sequence joins TRBV30 and TRBJ2-7; D is uncertain. This CDR3 region has 11 residues. CDR1 and CDR2 (germline): GTSNPN, SVGIG (reference sequence). Trimming removed 2 bases from V and 3 bases from J, with 5 bases in between. CDR3 sequence (DNA): TGTGCCTGGAGTATTCTCTACGAGCAGTACTTC. Residues: CAWSILYEQYF.

The genes are TRBV19 and TRBJ2-1; the match to TRBD1 covers 12 bases. The CDR3 is made up of 18 amino acids. Trimming took 5 bases from V and 0 from J; bases not matched to a gene: 8. Germline CDR1 reads LNHDA; CDR2 reads SQIVND (reference sequence). The CDR3 DNA sequence: TGTGCCAGTAGTCCGGGACAGGGGGCGCAAAGCTCCTACAATGAGCAGTTCTTC. Amino acids: CASSPGQGAQSSYNEQFF.

V and J are TRBV7-2 and TRBJ1-4; 10 bases agree with TRBD1. V shed 5 bases and J 12 bases; nucleotides not matched to a gene: 18. Germline CDR1 SGHTA, CDR2 FQGNSA. The length of the CDR3 is 17 residues. CDR3 protein: CASSKDGGGTGVSELFF. CDR3 nucleotides: TGTGCCAGCAGCAAAGATGGAGGCGGGACAGGGGTCTCAGAACTGTTTTTT.